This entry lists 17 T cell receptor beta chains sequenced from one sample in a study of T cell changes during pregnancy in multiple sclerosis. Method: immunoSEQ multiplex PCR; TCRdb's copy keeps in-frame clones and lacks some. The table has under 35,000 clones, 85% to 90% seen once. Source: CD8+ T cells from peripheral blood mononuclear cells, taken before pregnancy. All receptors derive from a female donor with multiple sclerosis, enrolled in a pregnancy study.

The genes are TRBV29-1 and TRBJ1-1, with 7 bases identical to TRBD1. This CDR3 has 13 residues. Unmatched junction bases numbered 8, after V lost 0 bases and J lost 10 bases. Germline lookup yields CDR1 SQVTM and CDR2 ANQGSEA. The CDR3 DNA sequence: TGCAGCGTTGAAGATCGACAGGGACCAAGAGCTTTCTTT. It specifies CSVEDRQGPRAFF.

CDR3 sequence reads: CASSEHRANEQYF. CDR3 sequence (DNA): TGTGCCAGCAGTGAACACAGGGCAAACGAGCAGTACTTC. This chain uses TRBV6-1 with TRBJ2-7, with TRBD1 as a possible D gene (6 bases). The germline gives CDR1 MNHNS, CDR2 SASEGT. The CDR3 sequence is 13 residues long. V was cut by 2 bases and J by 5 bases, with 10 bases left in between.

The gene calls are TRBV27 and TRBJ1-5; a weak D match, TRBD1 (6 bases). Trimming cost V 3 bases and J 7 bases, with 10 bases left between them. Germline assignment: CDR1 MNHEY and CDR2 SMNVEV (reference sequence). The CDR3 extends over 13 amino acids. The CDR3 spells CASSFDRFQPQHF. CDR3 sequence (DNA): TGTGCCAGCAGTTTCGACAGGTTCCAGCCCCAGCATTTT.

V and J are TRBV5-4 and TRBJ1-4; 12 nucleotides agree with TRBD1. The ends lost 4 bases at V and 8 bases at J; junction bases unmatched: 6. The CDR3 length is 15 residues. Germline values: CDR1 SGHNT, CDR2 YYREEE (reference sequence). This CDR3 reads CASSRGQGAAEKLFF. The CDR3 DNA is TGTGCCAGCAGCCGGGGACAGGGGGCGGCCGAAAAACTGTTTTTT. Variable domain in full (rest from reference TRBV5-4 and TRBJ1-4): ETGVTQSPTHLIKTRGQQVTLRCSSQSGHNTVSWYQQALGQGPQFIFQYYREEENGRGNFPPRFSGLQFPNYSSELNVNALELDDSALYLCASSRGQGAAEKLFFGSGTQLSVL.

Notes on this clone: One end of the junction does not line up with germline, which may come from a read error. The CDR3, as DNA: TGTGCTAGCAGCTTAGTGGGCACGGGGGGAGAGCAGTACTTC. It encodes CASSLVGTGGEQYF. V and J are TRBV7-7 and TRBJ2-7; 7 bases fit TRBD2. Germline V CDR1 and CDR2: SSHAT, FNYEAQ (reference sequence). This CDR3 has 14 amino acids.

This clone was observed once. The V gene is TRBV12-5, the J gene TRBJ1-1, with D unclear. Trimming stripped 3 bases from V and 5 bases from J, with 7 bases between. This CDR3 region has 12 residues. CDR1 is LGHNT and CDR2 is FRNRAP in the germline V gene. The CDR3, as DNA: TGTGCTAGTGGTTTCGGGGATACTGAAGCTTTCTTT. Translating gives CASGFGDTEAFF.

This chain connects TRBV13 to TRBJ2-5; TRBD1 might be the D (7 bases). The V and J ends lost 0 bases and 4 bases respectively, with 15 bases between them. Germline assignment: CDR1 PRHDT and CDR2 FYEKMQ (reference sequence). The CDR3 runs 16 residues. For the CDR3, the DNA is TGTGCCAGCAGCTTAGGCCAGCAGGGGGGAGGAGAGACCCAGTACTTC. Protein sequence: CASSLGQQGGGETQYF.

This CDR3 is CASSLATGVRYGYTF. CDR3 DNA: TGTGCCAGCAGCTTGGCGACAGGGGTGAGGTATGGCTACACCTTC. The rearrangement joins TRBV5-6 to TRBJ1-2, with 8 bases that match TRBD1. This CDR3 region has 15 residues. V lost 0 bases to trimming and J lost 5 bases; unmatched junction nucleotides: 6. The V gene's germline CDR1 is SGHDT and CDR2 YYEEEE.

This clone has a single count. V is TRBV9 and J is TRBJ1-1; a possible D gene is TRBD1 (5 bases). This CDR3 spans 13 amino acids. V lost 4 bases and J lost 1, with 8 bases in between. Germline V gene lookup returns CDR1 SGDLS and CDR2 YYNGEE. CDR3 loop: CASSNGQNTEAFF. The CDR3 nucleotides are TGTGCCAGCAGCAATGGACAGAACACTGAAGCTTTCTTT.

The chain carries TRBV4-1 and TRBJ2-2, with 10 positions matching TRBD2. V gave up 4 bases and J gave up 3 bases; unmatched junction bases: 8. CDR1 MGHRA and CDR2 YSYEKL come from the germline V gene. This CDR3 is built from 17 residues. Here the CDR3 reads CASSLQRGGPYTGELFF. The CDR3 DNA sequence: TGCGCCAGCAGCCTACAGCGGGGGGGCCCTTACACCGGGGAGCTGTTTTTT.

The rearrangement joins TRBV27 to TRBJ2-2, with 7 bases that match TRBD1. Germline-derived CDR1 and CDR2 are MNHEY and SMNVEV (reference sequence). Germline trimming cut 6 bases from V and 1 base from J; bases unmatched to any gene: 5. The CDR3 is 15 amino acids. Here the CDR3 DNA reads TGTGCCAGCAGAACAGGGGTATTGAACACCGGGGAGCTGTTTTTT. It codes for CASRTGVLNTGELFF.

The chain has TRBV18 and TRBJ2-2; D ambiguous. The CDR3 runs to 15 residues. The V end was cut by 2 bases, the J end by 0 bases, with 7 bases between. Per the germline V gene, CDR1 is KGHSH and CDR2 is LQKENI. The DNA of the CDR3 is TGTGCCAGCTCACCAATCAAAACGAACACCGGGGAGCTGTTTTTT. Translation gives CASSPIKTNTGELFF.

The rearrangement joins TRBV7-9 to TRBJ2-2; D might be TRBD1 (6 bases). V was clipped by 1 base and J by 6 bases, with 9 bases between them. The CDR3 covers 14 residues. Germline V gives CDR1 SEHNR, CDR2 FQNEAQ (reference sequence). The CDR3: CASSLGAGAGELFF. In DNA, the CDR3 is TGTGCCAGCAGCTTAGGGGCAGGGGCCGGGGAGCTGTTTTTT.

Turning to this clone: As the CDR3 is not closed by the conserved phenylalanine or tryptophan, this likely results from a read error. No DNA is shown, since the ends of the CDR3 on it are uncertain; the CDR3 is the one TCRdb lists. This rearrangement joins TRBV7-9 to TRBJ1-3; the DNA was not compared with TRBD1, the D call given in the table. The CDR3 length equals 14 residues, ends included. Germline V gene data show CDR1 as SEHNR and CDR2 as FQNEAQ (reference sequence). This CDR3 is CASSWSLDPRPAGP.

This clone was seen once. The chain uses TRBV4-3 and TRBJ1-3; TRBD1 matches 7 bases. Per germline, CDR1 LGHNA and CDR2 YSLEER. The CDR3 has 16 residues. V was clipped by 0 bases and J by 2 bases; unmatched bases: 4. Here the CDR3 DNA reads TGCGCCAGCAGCCAAGACCCTACAGGGGCTGGAAACACCATATATTTT. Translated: CASSQDPTGAGNTIYF.

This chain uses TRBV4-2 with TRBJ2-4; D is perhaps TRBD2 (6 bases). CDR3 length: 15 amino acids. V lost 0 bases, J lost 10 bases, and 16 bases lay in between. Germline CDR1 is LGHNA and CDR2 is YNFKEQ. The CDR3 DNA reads TGTGCCAGCAGCCAAGAACCCCGCGCTGGAGGGATTCAGTACTTC. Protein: CASSQEPRAGGIQYF.

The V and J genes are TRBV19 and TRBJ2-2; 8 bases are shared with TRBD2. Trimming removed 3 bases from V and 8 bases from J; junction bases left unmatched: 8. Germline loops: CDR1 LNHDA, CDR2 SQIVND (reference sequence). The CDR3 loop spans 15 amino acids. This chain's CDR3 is CASSMAASGFGELFF. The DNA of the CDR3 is TGTGCCAGTAGTATGGCGGCTAGCGGGTTTGGGGAGCTGTTTTTT. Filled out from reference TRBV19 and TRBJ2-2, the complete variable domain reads DGGITQSPKYLFRKEGQNVTLSCEQNLNHDAMYWYRQDPGQGLRLIYYSQIVNDFQKGDIAEGYSVSREKKESFPLTVTSAQKNPTAFYLCASSMAASGFGELFFGEGSRLTVL.